These 15 T cell receptor beta chains were all obtained from the same sample, sequenced in a study of shared clonotypes between healthy human individuals. The method was immunoSEQ multiplex PCR; TCRdb's version includes in-frame clones alone and lacks a portion of them. The top ten hold more than 0.9% of the sample, which has roughly 1,800,000 clones, approximately 95% seen once. CD45RO-negative cells were positively selected for CCR7, leaving out terminally differentiated effector memory CD45RA+ cells. The sample consisted of naive CD8+ T cells sorted from blood. Receptors originate from a man aged 18 to 30 in good health.

The gene calls are TRBV6-7 and TRBJ1-5; no definite D call. TRBV6-7 is noted as an ORF with a role that remains uncertain. V lost 2 bases and J 0 bases, leaving 8 bases between the germline ends. This CDR3 has 15 residues. In DNA, the CDR3 is TGTGCCAGCAGTTACAGAGATTATAGCAATCAGCCCCAGCATTTT. Translated, it gives CASSYRDYSNQPQHF.

The chain couples TRBV23-1 to TRBJ2-7; the D call may be TRBD1 or TRBD2 (5 bases each). TRBV23-1 is flagged as an ORF with uncertain function. Trimming stripped 1 base from V and 7 bases from J, with 17 bases between. The CDR3 spans 15 residues. For the CDR3, the DNA is TGCGCCAGCAGTCAATGTGTTGGGGGTCTAAGGGAGCAGTACTTC. It encodes CASSQCVGGLREQYF.

To note about this clone: Other nucleotide sequences from this sample produce the same CDR3. The V call is TRBV7-6, the J call TRBJ2-5; no definite D call. There are 14 residues in the CDR3. The V gene lost 0 bases and the J gene lost 0 bases, with 5 bases spanning the gap. The germline V gene has CDR1 SGHVS and CDR2 FNYEAQ. Here the CDR3 DNA reads TGTGCCAGCAGCTTAGCGCGTTACCAAGAGACCCAGTACTTC. Translating gives CASSLARYQETQYF.

The chain combines TRBV7-9 with TRBJ1-6; D gene uncertain. V lost 1 base, J lost 13 bases, and 8 bases lay in between. This CDR3 is 12 amino acids long. Germline V gene sequence: CDR1 SEHNR, CDR2 FQNEAQ (reference sequence). This chain's CDR3 is CASSLDSRPLHF. The CDR3 bases are TGTGCCAGCAGCTTAGACAGCCGGCCCCTCCACTTT. Full variable domain (missing parts from reference TRBV7-9 and TRBJ1-6): DTGVSQNPRHKITKRGQNVTFRCDPISEHNRLYWYRQTLGQGPEFLTYFQNEAQLEKSRLLSDRFSAERPKGSFSTLEIQRTEQGDSAMYLCASSLDSRPLHFGNGTRLTVT.

With regard to this clone: A much larger clone differs by one base, so this may be a read error. The J gene is TRBJ2-2, the V gene TRBV14; no clear D. This CDR3 has 11 amino acids. Germline CDR1 SGHDN, CDR2 FVKESK. V shed 4 bases and J shed 6 bases, with 3 bases lying between them. CDR3 amino acids: CASSPSGELFF. DNA of the CDR3: TGTGCCAGCAGCCCCTCCGGGGAGCTGTTTTTT.

In DNA form, the CDR3 reads TGTGCCAGCAGCTTTGGCGGGGGGGACTACAATGAGCAGTTCTTC. Amino acids: CASSFGGGDYNEQFF. V gene TRBV5-8 combines with J gene TRBJ2-1, with 9 bases that match TRBD2. The V and J ends lost 2 bases and 3 bases, in that order; junction bases with no gene match: 3. This CDR3 has 15 residues. CDR1 SGHTS and CDR2 YDEGEE come from the germline V gene.

J is TRBJ2-1 and V is TRBV6-5; 11 bases map to TRBD2. Germline CDR1 and CDR2: MNHEY and SVGAGI. This CDR3 contains 16 residues. Germline trimming cut 4 bases from V and 8 bases from J; bases unmatched to any gene: 10. The DNA for the CDR3 is TGTGCCAGCAGTTTCCTTACTAGCGGGAGTGCAGATGAGCAGTTCTTC. Its translation is CASSFLTSGSADEQFF.

This rearrangement joins TRBV5-4 to TRBJ2-7, with unresolved D. Per the germline V gene, CDR1 is SGHNT and CDR2 is YYREEE (reference sequence). The ends were cut back, 0 bases at V and 7 bases at J, with 14 bases in the middle. CDR3 length: 14 residues. The CDR3 DNA reads TGTGCCAGCAGCTTGGATGGCAGCGCGCTGGAGCAGTACTTC. This gives the protein CASSLDGSALEQYF.

CDR3 protein: CATTPAAGNNEQFF. Here the CDR3 DNA reads TGTGCCACTACCCCCGCGGCGGGAAACAATGAGCAGTTCTTC. V gene TRBV19 combines with J gene TRBJ2-1; D possibly corresponds to TRBD2 (6 bases). CDR1 is LNHDA and CDR2 is SQIVND in the germline V gene (reference sequence). Trimming left V 10 bases short and J 5 bases short, with 18 bases between. CDR3 length: 14 residues.

The chain has TRBV7-9 and TRBJ2-3; D gene ambiguous. The CDR3 sequence is 16 residues long. Germline V gives CDR1 SEHNR, CDR2 FQNEAQ (reference sequence). Trimming pared 3 bases from V and 2 bases from J, leaving 15 bases between. The CDR3 sequence is CASSFSPTPPTDTQYF. The CDR3 DNA follows: TGTGCCAGCAGCTTCTCTCCCACCCCTCCCACAGATACGCAGTATTTT.

The rearrangement uses TRBV29-1 and TRBJ2-1; D possibly matches TRBD1 or TRBD2 (5 bases each). Germline loops: CDR1 SQVTM, CDR2 ANQGSEA. This CDR3 contains 17 residues. Trimming took off 4 bases at V and 4 bases at J, with 23 bases between the two ends. DNA for the CDR3: TGCAGCGTTGGGAGGTTAAGAGACAGTTCTTCTTACAATGAGCAGTTCTTC. Residues: CSVGRLRDSSSYNEQFF.

Details on this clone: The sample holds other DNA sequences that translate to the same CDR3. The V call is TRBV5-1, the J call TRBJ2-7; 8 nucleotides agree with TRBD1. The CDR3 sequence is 15 residues long. Germline V gene sequence: CDR1 SGHRS, CDR2 YFSETQ. J lost 3 bases, V lost 0 bases, and 5 bases had no gene match. The CDR3 coding sequence is TGCGCCAGCAGCTTGGCAGGACAGGGAGACTACGAGCAGTACTTC. Its translation: CASSLAGQGDYEQYF.

V is TRBV2 and J is TRBJ2-1; 16 bases fit TRBD2. The V gene's germline CDR1 is SNHLY and CDR2 FYNNEI. This CDR3 spans 17 amino acids. J lost 2 bases, V lost 4 bases, and 2 bases had no gene match. The CDR3 region has the DNA TGTGCCAGCAGTGCCGGGACTAGCGGGAGGGCCTACAATGAGCAGTTCTTC. It encodes CASSAGTSGRAYNEQFF.

This chain connects TRBV11-2 to TRBJ1-1; tentatively, D is TRBD1 (6 bases). Trimming took off 4 bases at V and 3 bases at J, with 15 bases between the two ends. In germline, CDR1 is SGHAT, CDR2 FQNNGV. CDR3 size: 15 residues. The CDR3 coding sequence is TGTGCCAGCAGCTCAGTACAGGGAGGGTACACTGAAGCTTTCTTT. Translated, it gives CASSSVQGGYTEAFF.

The genes are TRBV9 and TRBJ2-1; D is uncertain. The CDR3 is 13 residues long. The V end lost 0 bases, the J end lost 10 bases, and 11 bases lay between the germline ends. Germline V gene data show CDR1 as SGDLS and CDR2 as YYNGEE. The DNA of the CDR3 is TGTGCCAGCAGCGTAGGTTCGACCTGGGAGCAGTTCTTC. This encodes CASSVGSTWEQFF.